The 18 T cell receptor beta chains below come from one sample, sequenced in a study of blood T cell repertoires in COVID-19. Sequencing used immunoSEQ multiplex PCR; TCRdb keeps in-frame clones, though not all of them. The table lists around 270,000 clones, roughly 84% of them singletons. Material for sequencing was peripheral blood. The origin of the receptors is a woman in her forties who had recovered from COVID-19.

This sequence joins TRBV2 and TRBJ2-1, with 10 nucleotides matching TRBD2. CDR1 SNHLY and CDR2 FYNNEI come from the germline V gene. V lost 6 bases to trimming and J lost 6 bases; unmatched junction nucleotides: 8. CDR3 size: 15 residues. The CDR3 DNA is TGTGCCAGCAGAGAAAGCGGGGGGGCCTCCAATGAGCAGTTCTTC. Translated, it gives CASRESGGASNEQFF.

The chain carries TRBV9 and TRBJ2-3; TRBD1 matches at 10 bases. CDR1 is SGDLS, CDR2 YYNGEE, per germline. J lost 4 bases, V lost 0 bases, and 2 bases had no gene match. The CDR3 is 15 amino acids. The CDR3 reads CASSVGTGGADTQYF. The CDR3 DNA is TGTGCCAGCAGCGTAGGGACAGGGGGGGCAGATACGCAGTATTTT.

This chain links TRBV3-1 (or the pseudogene TRBV3-2) with TRBJ2-5, with D possibly matching TRBD1 (6 bases). Germline CDR1 and CDR2: LGHDT and YNNKEL (reference sequence). V lost 1 base and J lost 5, with 8 bases in between. This CDR3 has 13 amino acids. The CDR3 DNA reads TGTGCCAGCAGCCAAGGGGGGCCTGAGACCCAGTACTTC. It codes for CASSQGGPETQYF.

The chain links TRBV4-1 to TRBJ2-7; TRBD1 matches at 9 bases. Per the germline V gene, CDR1 is MGHRA and CDR2 is YSYEKL. The CDR3 spans 15 residues. J lost 7 bases, V lost 4 bases, and 11 bases had no gene match. The DNA of the CDR3 is TGCGCCAGCAGCCCCCGACAGGGGGTATCTAGGGAGCAGTACTTC. Translated: CASSPRQGVSREQYF.

The chain uses TRBV30 and TRBJ2-2; 10 nucleotides align to TRBD1. CDR1 is GTSNPN, CDR2 SVGIG, per germline (reference sequence). J lost 7 bases, V lost 2 bases, and 7 bases had no gene match. The CDR3 is made up of 15 amino acids. The CDR3 DNA sequence: TGTGCCTGGAGTAGCGGACAGGGGGGTATCGGGGAGCTGTTTTTT. Protein: CAWSSGQGGIGELFF.

J is TRBJ1-2 and V is TRBV6-1; no definite D call. Germline V gene data show CDR1 as MNHNS and CDR2 as SASEGT. The CDR3 spans 14 residues. Trimming took 0 bases from V and 4 from J, leaving 9 bases between them. This CDR3 is CASSEARVFYGYTF. The CDR3 region has the DNA TGTGCCAGCAGTGAAGCGCGAGTCTTCTATGGCTACACCTTC.

This clone was seen once. The chain is built from TRBV5-1 and TRBJ2-1; tentatively, D is TRBD1 (6 bases). The V end lost 6 bases, the J end lost 5 bases, and 18 bases lay between the germline ends. From germline, CDR1 is SGHRS and CDR2 YFSETQ. The CDR3 is 15 residues long. The CDR3 reads CASTLEGQPNNEQFF. CDR3 nucleotide sequence: TGCGCCAGCACCCTCGAAGGACAGCCCAACAATGAGCAGTTCTTC.

This clone was seen a handful of times. V is TRBV28 and J is TRBJ1-6; no reliable D call. The germline gives CDR1 MDHEN, CDR2 SYDVKM. This CDR3 contains 14 residues. The V end was cut by 4 bases, the J end by 9 bases, with 13 bases between. The CDR3 reads CASSSSGMVSPLHF. The CDR3 coding sequence is TGTGCCAGCAGTTCCTCTGGCATGGTTTCACCCCTCCACTTT.

The chain combines TRBV5-1 with TRBJ1-2, with a possible D match to TRBD1 (6 bases). The CDR3 is made up of 13 amino acids. CDR1 is SGHRS, CDR2 YFSETQ, per germline. The V end lost 0 bases, the J end lost 7 bases, and 10 bases lay between the germline ends. As DNA, the CDR3 is TGCGCCAGCAGCTTGGACAGGGCTGGTGGCTACACCTTC. Translating it yields CASSLDRAGGYTF. The complete variable domain, with remaining parts taken from reference TRBV5-1 and TRBJ1-2, reads KAGVTQTPRYLIKTRGQQVTLSCSPISGHRSVSWYQQTPGQGLQFLFEYFSETQRNKGNFPGRFSGRQFSNSRSEMNVSTLELGDSALYLCASSLDRAGGYTFGSGTRLTVV.

The J gene is TRBJ2-5, the V gene TRBV11-2; TRBD2 agrees at 7 bases. Germline V gene sequence: CDR1 SGHAT, CDR2 FQNNGV. V lost 1 base and J lost 5; bases outside the gene matches: 7. CDR3 length: 15 amino acids. DNA of the CDR3: TGTGCCAGCAGCTTAGGGACCGGGGGGTACGAGACCCAGTACTTC. This sequence encodes CASSLGTGGYETQYF.

The rearrangement joins TRBV3-1 (or the pseudogene TRBV3-2) to TRBJ1-3; a possible D gene is TRBD1 (6 bases). V gave up 6 bases and J gave up 0 bases, with 12 bases separating them. CDR3 size: 15 residues. The germline V gene has CDR1 LGHDT and CDR2 YNNKEL (reference sequence). The CDR3 DNA reads as TGTGCCAGCAGACAGGGTTCATTCTCTGGAAACACCATATATTTT. It yields the protein CASRQGSFSGNTIYF.

V is TRBV28 and J is TRBJ1-5; D ambiguous. The CDR3 is 15 amino acids. From germline, CDR1 is MDHEN and CDR2 SYDVKM. V was clipped by 3 bases and J by 0 bases, with 9 bases between them. The CDR3 DNA reads TGTGCCAGCAGTTTCCTTATACTTAGCAATCAGCCCCAGCATTTT. Translating it yields CASSFLILSNQPQHF.

This chain links TRBV2 with TRBJ2-2; 7 bases are a match to TRBD1. The CDR3 extends over 14 amino acids. The germline CDR1 and CDR2 sequences are SNHLY and FYNNEI. After removal of 3 bases from V and 5 bases from J, the junction contained 3 bases not matched to a gene. CDR3 residues: CASSDRGLTGELFF. CDR3 DNA: TGTGCCAGCAGTGACAGGGGGTTAACCGGGGAGCTGTTTTTT.

The CDR3 sequence: CASSLRTRDYGYTF. The CDR3, as DNA: TGTGCCAGCAGCTTGAGGACCAGGGACTATGGCTACACCTTC. V and J are TRBV5-4 and TRBJ1-2, with D possibly TRBD1 on 5 matching bases. Deletions cut 1 base from V and 3 bases from J, with 10 bases between. The germline V gene has CDR1 SGHNT and CDR2 YYREEE (reference sequence). The CDR3 contains 14 residues.

The rearrangement joins TRBV4-2 to TRBJ2-1, with D maybe TRBD2 (6 bases). Per germline, CDR1 LGHNA and CDR2 YNFKEQ. V gave up 0 bases and J gave up 4 bases, with 13 bases separating them. The CDR3 loop spans 16 amino acids. CDR3 region: CASSQEGSGFYNEQFF. The CDR3 region has the DNA TGTGCCAGCAGCCAAGAGGGGAGCGGGTTTTACAATGAGCAGTTCTTC.

The rearrangement joins TRBV27 to TRBJ1-6, with D hard to call. Germline V gene sequence: CDR1 MNHEY, CDR2 SMNVEV (reference sequence). The germline V and J ends were trimmed by 5 bases and 7 bases, with 15 bases remaining between them. The CDR3 spans 15 residues. The CDR3 DNA reads TGTGCCAGCAGTAGAACACAGATCGGAAATTCACCCCTCCACTTT. Translated: CASSRTQIGNSPLHF.

The J gene is TRBJ1-1, the V gene TRBV6-5, with 8 bases lining up with TRBD1. The CDR3 length is 15 residues. Trimming removed 4 bases from V and 1 base from J; junction bases left unmatched: 5. Germline CDR1 and CDR2: MNHEY and SVGAGI. This CDR3 reads CASSSWDRTNTEAFF. The DNA for the CDR3 is TGTGCCAGCAGTTCATGGGACAGGACGAACACTGAAGCTTTCTTT.

V usage is TRBV19 and J usage is TRBJ2-5; D is ambiguous. The CDR3 is 15 residues long. With 3 bases removed from V and 1 base from J, the gap between germline ends came to 12 bases. Germline loops: CDR1 LNHDA, CDR2 SQIVND (reference sequence). CDR3 amino acids: CASSIGWQAQETQYF. The DNA of the CDR3 is TGTGCCAGTAGTATTGGTTGGCAGGCCCAAGAGACCCAGTACTTC.